A single sample is the source of the 31 T cell receptor beta chains below, sequenced in a study of blood T cell repertoires in COVID-19. Clones were sequenced by immunoSEQ multiplex PCR, and TCRdb holds only the in-frame ones, with some missing. The table includes nearly 250,000 clones, 75% to 90% detected once. Sequences were obtained from PBMCs or T cells enriched from blood (not recorded which). These receptors were taken from a man aged 50 or older who had been exposed to COVID-19.

The chain is built from TRBV11-1 and TRBJ2-1; a weak D match, TRBD1 (5 bases). Between the trimmed V and J ends, which lost 0 bases and 0 bases, there was a span of 12 bases. The length of the CDR3 is 17 residues. CDR1 and CDR2 (germline): SGHAT, FQDESV (reference sequence). Here the CDR3 reads CASSLAQGFSSYNEQFF. The CDR3 DNA reads as TGTGCCAGCAGCTTAGCCCAGGGATTTAGCTCCTACAATGAGCAGTTCTTC.

The V and J genes are TRBV2 and TRBJ2-1; the match to TRBD2 covers 8 bases. Germline lookup yields CDR1 SNHLY and CDR2 FYNNEI. This CDR3 spans 15 amino acids. V gave up 3 bases and J gave up 2 bases; unmatched junction bases: 3. The CDR3 here is CASSELAGTYNEQFF. As DNA, the CDR3 is TGTGCCAGCAGTGAGTTAGCGGGGACCTACAATGAGCAGTTCTTC.

Remarks on this clone: The junction departs from germline at one end; a sequencing error may be responsible. The chain combines TRBV5-6 with TRBJ2-5; unclear D gene. Germline V gene lookup returns CDR1 SGHDT and CDR2 YYEEEE. The CDR3 consists of 12 residues. Here the CDR3 reads CANSSFQETQYF. The DNA of the CDR3 is TGTGCCAACAGCTCTTTCCAAGAGACCCAGTACTTC.

The rearrangement joins TRBV2 to TRBJ2-3; D is undetermined. Germline V gene data show CDR1 as SNHLY and CDR2 as FYNNEI. V was trimmed by 8 bases and J by 0 bases, leaving 12 bases between them. The CDR3 is made up of 14 amino acids. The CDR3: CASSNLISTDTQYF. The CDR3 nucleotides read TGTGCCAGCTCGAACCTAATTAGCACAGATACGCAGTATTTT.

This chain links TRBV28 with TRBJ2-7; 8 positions match TRBD2. Looked up from germline, CDR1 is MDHEN and CDR2 is SYDVKM. The CDR3 is made up of 15 amino acids. The V gene end was trimmed by 7 bases and the J gene end by 0 bases; junction bases not matched to a gene: 8. Here the CDR3 DNA reads TGTGCCAGCACCTCTCCGGGGGGGAGCTCCTACGAGCAGTACGTC. It encodes CASTSPGGSSYEQYV.

This chain uses TRBV15 with TRBJ2-3; D is perhaps TRBD2 (5 bases). The V end was cut by 6 bases, the J end by 0 bases, with 10 bases between. The CDR3 runs 14 residues. Germline V gene lookup returns CDR1 LNHNV and CDR2 YYDKDF (reference sequence). CDR3 sequence (DNA): TGTGCCACCAGGAGGGCCTCTAGCACAGATACGCAGTATTTT. Its translation: CATRRASSTDTQYF.

The chain combines TRBV5-1 with TRBJ1-1; D remains unclear. The CDR3 contains 15 residues. Trimming removed 0 bases at V and 0 bases at J, with 9 bases between. Looked up from germline, CDR1 is SGHRS and CDR2 is YFSETQ. The CDR3, as DNA: TGCGCCAGCAGCTTGGGACATAACATGAACACTGAAGCTTTCTTT. It is translated as CASSLGHNMNTEAFF.

This clone was observed a handful of times. The CDR3 region is CASSPPGQKAFF. The CDR3 DNA follows: TGTGCCAGCAGTCCCCCGGGACAGAAAGCTTTCTTT. This chain joins TRBV6-5 and TRBJ1-1; TRBD1 agrees at 7 bases. Germline-derived CDR1 and CDR2 are MNHEY and SVGAGI. The CDR3 covers 12 residues. Losses at the gene ends were 5 bases for V and 9 bases for J; bases not matched to a gene: 6.

The chain couples TRBV2 to TRBJ2-1; TRBD2 aligns across 10 bases. V shed 7 bases, J shed 6 bases, and the junction held 12 bases outside the gene matches. Germline CDR1 and CDR2: SNHLY and FYNNEI. The CDR3 is 16 residues long. The CDR3 DNA reads as TGTGCCAGCACTGGGGCTTCGGGGACTAGCGTCAATGAGCAGTTCTTC. Translated: CASTGASGTSVNEQFF. Full variable domain (rest looked up from reference TRBV2 and TRBJ2-1): EPEVTQTPSHQVTQMGQEVILRCVPISNHLYFYWYRQILGQKVEFLVSFYNNEISEKSEIFDDQFSVERPDGSNFTLKIRSTKLEDSAMYFCASTGASGTSVNEQFFGPGTRLTVL.

The chain recombines TRBV6-4 with TRBJ2-3, with TRBD2 identical over 11 bases. The V and J ends lost 5 bases and 2 bases, in that order; junction bases with no gene match: 6. Germline values: CDR1 MRHNA, CDR2 SNTAGT. The CDR3 consists of 16 residues. The CDR3 here is CASSPRLAGPTDTQYF. The CDR3 DNA reads as TGTGCCAGCAGTCCTCGACTAGCGGGGCCCACAGATACGCAGTATTTT.

This chain joins TRBV29-1 and TRBJ1-5; no clear D gene. CDR1 SQVTM and CDR2 ANQGSEA come from the germline V gene. Trimming stripped 5 bases from V and 2 bases from J, with 7 bases between. CDR3 length: 12 amino acids. The CDR3 nucleotides read TGCAGCGTTAGGGAGGGCAATCAGCCCCAGCATTTT. Its translation: CSVREGNQPQHF.

The chain couples TRBV28 to TRBJ1-2, with D perhaps matching TRBD1 (5 bases). CDR3 size: 13 residues. Trimming cost V 5 bases and J 4 bases, with 11 bases left between them. Germline assignment: CDR1 MDHEN and CDR2 SYDVKM. In DNA form, the CDR3 reads TGTGCCAGCAGTCCAGGGCAAATCTATGGCTACACCTTC. Residues: CASSPGQIYGYTF.

V is TRBV27 and J is TRBJ2-4; 9 nucleotides line up with TRBD1. Germline values: CDR1 MNHEY, CDR2 SMNVEV (reference sequence). The CDR3 runs to 19 residues. The V gene end was trimmed by 5 bases and the J gene end by 1 base; junction bases not matched to a gene: 15. The CDR3 loop reads CASSSIPRQGGSAKNIQYF. The CDR3 region has the DNA TGTGCCAGCAGTAGCATCCCGAGACAGGGGGGCTCGGCCAAAAACATTCAGTACTTC.

The genes are TRBV2 and TRBJ1-6; 7 bases are shared with TRBD1. The V segment lost 4 bases and the J segment 8 bases; nucleotides outside the gene matches: 2. The CDR3 is 13 residues long. Germline V gene data show CDR1 as SNHLY and CDR2 as FYNNEI. CDR3 sequence: CASSGQGDSPLHF. The CDR3 nucleotides are TGTGCCAGCAGTGGGCAGGGGGATTCACCCCTCCACTTT. Using reference TRBV2 and TRBJ1-6 for the parts outside the CDR3, the full variable domain is EPEVTQTPSHQVTQMGQEVILRCVPISNHLYFYWYRQILGQKVEFLVSFYNNEISEKSEIFDDQFSVERPDGSNFTLKIRSTKLEDSAMYFCASSGQGDSPLHFGNGTRLTVT.

This clone was seen once. CDR3 DNA sequence: TGCGCCAGCAGTGAGTCGATGGGGAGAGGTCGGAATGAGCAGTTCTTC. Protein product: CASSESMGRGRNEQFF. The chain is built from TRBV10-1 and TRBJ2-1; possible D gene TRBD2, 5 bases. V was cut by 0 bases and J by 7 bases, with 16 bases left in between. CDR3 length: 16 amino acids. Germline-derived CDR1 and CDR2 are WNHNN and SYGVQD (reference sequence).

CDR3 nucleotide sequence: TGTGCCAGCAGCTTAGGCGGACTAGCGAACACCGGGGAGCTGTTTTTT. Amino acids: CASSLGGLANTGELFF. This rearrangement joins TRBV7-3 to TRBJ2-2; the match to TRBD2 covers 7 bases. This CDR3 region has 16 residues. With V trimmed by 2 bases and J by 0 bases, 3 bases remained unmatched. Germline loops: CDR1 SGHTA, CDR2 FQGTGA.

V is TRBV7-3 and J is TRBJ2-3; a possible D gene is TRBD2 (5 bases). Trimming took off 5 bases at V and 4 bases at J, with 16 bases between the two ends. This CDR3 has 15 amino acids. Germline CDR1 SGHTA, CDR2 FQGTGA. CDR3 amino acids: CASSRNLLVPDTQYF. The CDR3 DNA sequence: TGTGCCAGCAGCCGCAATCTACTAGTCCCAGATACGCAGTATTTT.

The chain couples TRBV20-1 to TRBJ2-5, with a possible D match to TRBD2 (5 bases). The CDR3 has 13 residues. V lost 3 bases and J lost 4, with 12 bases in between. CDR1 is DFQATT and CDR2 is SNEGSKA in the germline V gene (reference sequence). The CDR3 protein is CSASVPGRETQYF. Written as DNA, the CDR3 is TGCAGTGCTAGTGTTCCTGGGAGAGAGACCCAGTACTTC.

The V and J genes are TRBV15 and TRBJ2-4; D may be TRBD2 (5 bases). CDR3 length: 17 amino acids. V shed 2 bases and J shed 7 bases, with 21 bases lying between them. Germline V gene data show CDR1 as LNHNV and CDR2 as YYDKDF (reference sequence). CDR3 in amino acids: CATSRSPKADLGNIQYF. Written as DNA, the CDR3 is TGTGCCACCAGCAGATCCCCTAAAGCGGACCTTGGGAACATTCAGTACTTC.

This clone came up once. This rearrangement joins TRBV28 to TRBJ1-5, with D unresolved. Between the trimmed V and J ends, which lost 2 bases and 6 bases, there was a span of 14 bases. The CDR3 is 15 amino acids. Per the germline V gene, CDR1 is MDHEN and CDR2 is SYDVKM. The CDR3 region is CASSLMTRDTQPQHF. The DNA for the CDR3 is TGTGCCAGCAGTTTAATGACGCGGGATACTCAGCCCCAGCATTTT.

Note on this clone: The same CDR3 can be traced to other DNA sequences in this sample. CDR3 DNA: TGCGCCAGCAGCTTTACAGGGAACACCGGGGAGCTGTTTTTT. Translation: CASSFTGNTGELFF. The chain employs TRBV5-1 and TRBJ2-2, with D maybe TRBD1 (5 bases). V lost 2 bases, J lost 1 base, and 6 bases lay in between. Germline CDR1 is SGHRS and CDR2 is YFSETQ. This CDR3 spans 14 amino acids.

The V call is TRBV4-2, the J call TRBJ1-2; a possible D gene is TRBD1 (5 bases). Germline V lookup: CDR1 LGHNA, CDR2 YNFKEQ. Trimming took 0 bases from V and 8 from J, leaving 10 bases between them. The CDR3 spans 13 residues. CDR3 DNA sequence: TGTGCCAGCAGCCAAGATAACAGGCACGGCTACACCTTC. This encodes CASSQDNRHGYTF.

The V gene is TRBV6-5, the J gene TRBJ1-2; 7 bases are a match to TRBD1. Trimming took 4 bases from V and 8 from J; bases not matched to a gene: 13. The CDR3 is 15 amino acids. Germline V gene data show CDR1 as MNHEY and CDR2 as SVGAGI. CDR3 sequence reads: CASSFHDRANEGYTF. The DNA of the CDR3 is TGTGCCAGCAGTTTTCACGACAGGGCAAATGAGGGCTACACCTTC.

The rearrangement joins TRBV15 to TRBJ2-7; tentatively, D is TRBD2 (6 bases). CDR1 is LNHNV and CDR2 is YYDKDF in the germline V gene (reference sequence). Trimming cost V 1 base and J 5 bases, with 12 bases left between them. The CDR3 spans 14 residues. DNA for the CDR3: TGTGCCACCAGCAGAGGGGGGGATTCCCACGAGCAGTACGTC. This gives the protein CATSRGGDSHEQYV.

V usage is TRBV5-1 and J usage is TRBJ2-1; 8 bases are shared with TRBD2. The CDR3 contains 14 residues. Germline V gene data show CDR1 as SGHRS and CDR2 as YFSETQ. Trimming cost V 4 bases and J 2 bases; bases outside gene matches: 2. CDR3: CASSLTSAYNEQFF. CDR3 nucleotide sequence: TGCGCCAGCAGCCTGACTAGCGCCTACAATGAGCAGTTCTTC.

The chain has TRBV4-1 and TRBJ2-2; D gene ambiguous. The germline CDR1 and CDR2 sequences are MGHRA and YSYEKL. V lost 2 bases and J lost 5, with 9 bases in between. The CDR3 is made up of 14 amino acids. The CDR3 loop reads CASSQPTWTGELFF. CDR3 nucleotide sequence: TGCGCCAGCAGCCAACCCACTTGGACCGGGGAGCTGTTTTTT.

V and J are TRBV7-3 and TRBJ2-5, with D maybe TRBD2 (5 bases). V was clipped by 4 bases and J by 5 bases, with 5 bases between them. The CDR3 consists of 11 residues. CDR1 SGHTA and CDR2 FQGTGA come from the germline V gene. The CDR3 DNA reads as TGTGCCAGCAGCTCGGGGGAGACCCAGTACTTC. It yields the protein CASSSGETQYF.

CDR3: CASSLPPPSGYTGELFF. In nucleotides, the CDR3 is TGTGCCAGCAGCTTGCCCCCCCCTAGCGGGTACACCGGGGAGCTGTTTTTT. V gene TRBV5-8 combines with J gene TRBJ2-2; 8 positions match TRBD2. J was trimmed by 3 bases and V by 1 base; bases with no gene match: 8. Germline-derived CDR1 and CDR2 are SGHTS and YDEGEE. There are 17 residues in the CDR3.

The gene calls are TRBV28 and TRBJ1-1; D not certain. The CDR3 covers 12 residues. In germline, CDR1 is MDHEN, CDR2 SYDVKM. The V and J ends lost 2 bases and 4 bases respectively, with 5 bases between them. The CDR3 DNA is TGTGCCAGCAGTTTAGCAGTCACTGAAGCTTTCTTT. Translation: CASSLAVTEAFF.

J is TRBJ1-3 and V is TRBV18; maybe TRBD1 (6 bases). The CDR3 extends over 14 amino acids. The ends were cut back, 6 bases at V and 0 bases at J, with 9 bases in the middle. Germline V gene data show CDR1 as KGHSH and CDR2 as LQKENI. The CDR3 spells CASSGQSSGNTIYF. CDR3 nucleotide sequence: TGTGCCAGCTCCGGACAGAGCTCTGGAAACACCATATATTTT.

The rearrangement joins TRBV5-4 to TRBJ1-5; 7 bases fit TRBD1. The CDR3 runs 17 residues. With V trimmed by 4 bases and J by 3 bases, 13 bases remained unmatched. Germline assignment: CDR1 SGHNT and CDR2 YYREEE (reference sequence). As DNA, the CDR3 is TGTGCCAGCAGCGACACTGAAGGCGGGACAGCCAATCAGCCCCAGCATTTT. It encodes CASSDTEGGTANQPQHF.